One sample yielded the 3 T cell receptor beta chains listed below, sequenced in a study of CD8 T cells in Susac syndrome. RNA was extracted with the RNeasy kit, and a quantity of about 0.5 to 1 ug was reverse transcribed using random hexamers. TCRdb ran MiXCR on the immunoSEQ multiplex PCR reads and lists one entry per CDR3 protein. In the table there are hundreds of thousands of distinct CDR3 sequences, just over 90% of which are singletons. The sample comprised CD4+ T cells from PBMCs. These receptors all stem from a human donor with multiple sclerosis.

The V and J genes are TRBV25-1 and TRBJ2-1; possible D gene TRBD2, 7 bases. Germline-derived CDR1 and CDR2 are MGHDK and SYGVNS. V was clipped by 4 bases and J by 3 bases, with 16 bases between them. The CDR3 runs to 16 residues. As DNA, the CDR3 is TGTGCCAGCAGTGGTAGGGGGGGCGCCGGCTACAATGAGCAGTTCTTC. This encodes CASSGRGGAGYNEQFF.

The V and J genes are TRBV9 and TRBJ2-2; no reliable D call. CDR1 and CDR2 (germline): SGDLS, YYNGEE. The CDR3 runs 15 residues. The V and J ends lost 7 bases and 5 bases respectively, with 18 bases between them. CDR3 DNA sequence: TGTGCCAGCTCCAAGGATCGGATCGGAACCGGGGAGCTGTTTTTT. This sequence encodes CASSKDRIGTGELFF.

This sequence joins TRBV11-2 and TRBJ2-3; the match to TRBD2 covers 7 bases. The germline CDR1 and CDR2 sequences are SGHAT and FQNNGV. The CDR3 length is 15 residues. Trimming at V came to 4 bases and at J to 4 bases, leaving 8 bases not matched to a gene. The CDR3 is CASSSVGGSADTQYF. CDR3 nucleotides: TGTGCCAGCAGCTCAGTAGGCGGGAGTGCAGATACGCAGTATTTT.